This entry lists 20 T cell receptor beta chains sequenced from one sample in a study of blood T cell repertoires in COVID-19 (dated by TCRdb to the early 2020s). Library preparation was by the immunoSEQ multiplex PCR assay. In TCRdb, the immuneACCESS table is reduced to in-frame sequences with V and J assigned. These tables do not hold every clone; where another copy was compared, an unresolved V gene accounts for under half, and the others remain unexplained. This sample comprises some 100,000 clones, nearly 90% of them detected only once. Jointly, the top ten make up around 5.2% of the sample. Source material: peripheral blood. The receptors come from a woman older than 75 with active COVID-19.

J is TRBJ2-5 and V is TRBV7-8; D is undetermined. Germline V gives CDR1 SGHVS, CDR2 FQNEAQ. V lost 0 bases and J 4 bases, leaving 21 bases between the germline ends. The CDR3 length is 18 residues. The CDR3 is CASSLAQRTVGYAETQYF. As DNA, the CDR3 is TGTGCCAGCAGCTTAGCGCAGAGAACAGTTGGGTATGCAGAGACCCAGTACTTC.

V is TRBV10-3 and J is TRBJ1-1; possible D gene TRBD1, 5 bases. V was pared by 8 bases and J by 5 bases, with 15 bases between. The CDR3 spans 13 residues. The germline CDR1 and CDR2 sequences are ENHRY and SYGVKD. The CDR3 DNA sequence: TGTGCCATCCGGAGAGCAGGGAATACTGAAGCTTTCTTT. Residues: CAIRRAGNTEAFF.

V is TRBV7-9 and J is TRBJ2-3; D ambiguous. The CDR3 length is 14 residues. V dropped 4 bases and J dropped 3 bases, with 11 bases sitting between them. Per the germline V gene, CDR1 is SEHNR and CDR2 is FQNEAQ (reference sequence). CDR3 DNA: TGTGCCAGCAGCTCATCTTACATGACAGATACGCAGTATTTT. Translating gives CASSSSYMTDTQYF.

V gene TRBV5-8 combines with J gene TRBJ2-7; 8 nucleotides match TRBD2. Germline CDR1 SGHTS, CDR2 YDEGEE. The CDR3 has 15 amino acids. The V and J ends lost 1 base and 4 bases, in that order; junction bases with no gene match: 7. The chain's CDR3 is CASSLNGRASYEQYF. For the CDR3, the DNA is TGTGCCAGCAGCTTGAACGGGAGGGCCTCATACGAGCAGTACTTC.

This clone turned up a few times. This same CDR3 is encoded by further DNA sequences in the sample. The gene calls are TRBV5-1 and TRBJ2-1; 11 positions match TRBD2. This CDR3 is built from 16 residues. Trimming at V came to 4 bases and at J to 0 bases, leaving 3 bases not matched to a gene. Germline CDR1 reads SGHRS; CDR2 reads YFSETQ. The CDR3 DNA reads TGCGCCAGCAGCCTAACTAGCGGGAGCTCCTACAATGAGCAGTTCTTC. Amino acid sequence: CASSLTSGSSYNEQFF.

This clone was counted between two and nine times. The chain has TRBV7-8 and TRBJ2-2; 7 bases are a match to TRBD2. Per germline, CDR1 SGHVS and CDR2 FQNEAQ. The CDR3 consists of 15 residues. Trimming at V came to 4 bases and at J to 1 base, leaving 3 bases not matched to a gene. The chain's CDR3 is CASSSGLLNTGELFF. CDR3 sequence (DNA): TGTGCCAGCAGCTCGGGACTACTGAACACCGGGGAGCTGTTTTTT.

This clone occurred a few times. The chain uses TRBV7-8 and TRBJ2-7; D is unclear. From germline, CDR1 is SGHVS and CDR2 FQNEAQ. CDR3 length: 14 amino acids. Trimming cost V 2 bases and J 2 bases, with 10 bases left between them. In DNA form, the CDR3 reads TGTGCCAGCAGCTTAAATTTCCTCGCCTACGAGCAGTACTTC. It encodes CASSLNFLAYEQYF.

V gene TRBV10-2 combines with J gene TRBJ1-2, with TRBD1 matching over 8 bases. CDR1 and CDR2 (germline): WSHSY, SAAADI. This CDR3 region has 13 residues. The V and J ends lost 3 bases and 6 bases, in that order; junction bases with no gene match: 3. In DNA, the CDR3 is TGCGCCAGCAGTGACAGGGGGCAAGATGGCTACACCTTC. Translated, it gives CASSDRGQDGYTF.

V is TRBV9 and J is TRBJ2-1; TRBD2 matches 10 bases. The V and J ends lost 3 bases and 4 bases, in that order; junction bases with no gene match: 7. CDR1 SGDLS and CDR2 YYNGEE come from the germline V gene. The CDR3 sequence is 16 residues long. The CDR3: CASSELRTSGYNEQFF. CDR3 sequence (DNA): TGTGCCAGCAGCGAGCTCCGGACTAGCGGTTACAATGAGCAGTTCTTC. The variable domain in full, completed from reference TRBV9 and TRBJ2-1, reads DSGVTQTPKHLITATGQRVTLRCSPRSGDLSVYWYQQSLDQGLQFLIQYYNGEERAKGNILERFSAQQFPDLHSELNLSSLELGDSALYFCASSELRTSGYNEQFFGPGTRLTVL.

The chain joins TRBV5-1 to TRBJ1-2; TRBD1 aligns across 7 bases. The CDR3 runs to 15 residues. Germline loops: CDR1 SGHRS, CDR2 YFSETQ. The ends lost 1 base at V and 5 bases at J; junction bases unmatched: 8. For the CDR3, the DNA is TGCGCCAGCAGCTTGATCCAGGGGGACTTTTATGGCTACACCTTC. This translates into CASSLIQGDFYGYTF.

This chain joins TRBV27 and TRBJ1-2, with 9 bases matching TRBD1. The CDR3 is 16 amino acids. V gave up 4 bases and J gave up 4 bases; unmatched junction bases: 10. Per the germline V gene, CDR1 is MNHEY and CDR2 is SMNVEV (reference sequence). The CDR3 sequence: CASSSYYRGRSYGYTF. The CDR3 bases are TGTGCCAGCAGTTCCTATTACAGGGGGCGTAGCTATGGCTACACCTTC.

CDR3 DNA: TGTGCCAGCAGTTTTACTATGGGGGGCAATGAGCAGTTCTTC. Translation: CASSFTMGGNEQFF. The chain recombines TRBV28 with TRBJ2-1; perhaps TRBD2 as D (6 bases). The CDR3 length is 14 residues. CDR1 and CDR2 (germline): MDHEN, SYDVKM. With 3 bases removed from V and 6 bases from J, the gap between germline ends came to 12 bases. Complete variable domain (other parts from reference TRBV28 and TRBJ2-1): DVKVTQSSRYLVKRTGEKVFLECVQDMDHENMFWYRQDPGLGLRLIYFSYDVKMKEKGDIPEGYSVSREKKERFSLILESASTNQTSMYLCASSFTMGGNEQFFGPGTRLTVL.

The V gene is TRBV7-2, the J gene TRBJ1-5; D gene unclear. Looked up from germline, CDR1 is SGHTA and CDR2 is FQGNSA. The CDR3 has 13 residues. V lost 5 bases to trimming and J lost 5 bases, with 10 bases between them. CDR3 residues: CASSPKLDQPQHF. The DNA for the CDR3 is TGTGCCAGCAGCCCGAAGCTGGATCAGCCCCAGCATTTT. The complete variable domain, with remaining parts taken from reference TRBV7-2 and TRBJ1-5, reads GAGVSQSPSNKVTEKGKDVELRCDPISGHTALYWYRQSLGQGLEFLIYFQGNSAPDKSGLPSDRFSAERTGGSVSTLTIQRTQQEDSAVYLCASSPKLDQPQHFGDGTRLSIL.

The chain couples TRBV19 to TRBJ1-2; TRBD1 matches 7 bases. V lost 5 bases and J lost 4; bases outside the gene matches: 7. Germline lookup yields CDR1 LNHDA and CDR2 SQIVND (reference sequence). The CDR3 totals 14 residues. CDR3 coding DNA: TGTGCCAGTAGTGGAGGGGGCCCGACCTATGGCTACACCTTC. It translates to CASSGGGPTYGYTF.

The V call is TRBV9, the J call TRBJ2-7, with no clear D. V was shortened by 0 bases and J by 1 base, with 8 bases between the two germline ends. The germline V gene encodes CDR1 SGDLS and CDR2 YYNGEE. The CDR3 has 14 amino acids. CDR3 loop: CASSVGRESYEQYF. Here the CDR3 DNA reads TGTGCCAGCAGCGTAGGGAGAGAGTCCTACGAGCAGTACTTC.

This rearrangement joins TRBV6-2 or TRBV6-3 to TRBJ1-5; weak D call: TRBD1 (6 bases). Germline V gives CDR1 MNHEY, CDR2 SVGEGT. Trimming shortened V by 5 bases and J by 0 bases, and 11 bases separated the two germline ends. The CDR3 runs 15 residues. In DNA, the CDR3 is TGTGCCAGCAGTACCGGACAGATTAGCAATCAGCCCCAGCATTTT. Translation gives CASSTGQISNQPQHF.

The chain is built from TRBV7-2 and TRBJ2-1; 10 nucleotides line up with TRBD2. CDR1 is SGHTA and CDR2 is FQGNSA in the germline V gene. The trim removed 4 bases at V and 7 bases at J, leaving 7 bases unmatched. CDR3 length: 15 amino acids. CDR3 in amino acids: CASSSAVAGGNEQFF. CDR3 coding DNA: TGTGCCAGCAGCTCGGCGGTAGCGGGAGGTAATGAGCAGTTCTTC.

On this clone itself: Germline and junction disagree at one end, which may indicate a read error. The chain has TRBV3-1 (or the pseudogene TRBV3-2) and TRBJ2-1; 9 nucleotides match TRBD2. This CDR3 has 12 amino acids. Germline V lookup: CDR1 LGHDT, CDR2 YNNKEL (reference sequence). CDR3 residues: CASRDFSGGLIF. The CDR3 region has the DNA TGTGCCAGCAGGGACTTTAGCGGGGGCTTAATCTTC.

The chain has TRBV24-1 and TRBJ2-5; TRBD1 matches 9 bases. In germline, CDR1 is KGHDR, CDR2 SFDVKD. CDR3 length equals 16 residues. V lost 1 base and J lost 4; bases outside the gene matches: 6. The CDR3 region is CATSDFSGQGGETQYF. The CDR3, as DNA: TGTGCCACCAGTGATTTTTCGGGACAGGGTGGAGAGACCCAGTACTTC.

This sequence joins TRBV18 and TRBJ2-7, with 9 bases that match TRBD2. CDR1 and CDR2 (germline): KGHSH, LQKENI. The V and J ends lost 3 bases and 3 bases, in that order; junction bases with no gene match: 6. The CDR3 extends over 15 amino acids. The CDR3 loop reads CASSPTSGKFYEQYF. Here the CDR3 DNA reads TGTGCCAGCTCACCGACTAGCGGAAAATTCTACGAGCAGTACTTC.